The 11 T cell receptor beta chains presented below share a single source sample, sequenced in a study of shared clonotypes between healthy human individuals. TCRdb's copy holds only in-frame clones and misses some; the assay was immunoSEQ multiplex PCR. The sample yields over a million clones, around 82% seen once. Sequencing input: memory CD4+ T cells from PBMCs. Subset noted: CD45RA-negative fraction. These receptors were taken from a man aged 18 to 30 in good health. Some clones in this sample may be carry-over from other donors' samples.

The chain employs TRBV5-1 and TRBJ2-5; 11 nucleotides line up with TRBD2. V was pared by 4 bases and J by 5 bases, with 7 bases of the junction left unmatched. Germline CDR1 reads SGHRS; CDR2 reads YFSETQ. CDR3 length equals 15 residues. DNA of the CDR3: TGCGCCAGCAGCGCCGGGACTAGCGGCGGGGAGACCCAGTACTTC. Amino acid sequence: CASSAGTSGGETQYF.

The chain joins TRBV11-2 to TRBJ2-4, with 8 bases matching TRBD2. V gave up 1 base and J gave up 3 bases; unmatched junction bases: 8. Germline V lookup: CDR1 SGHAT, CDR2 FQNNGV. CDR3 length: 17 amino acids. DNA for the CDR3: TGTGCCAGCAGCTTAGGGGGACTAGGGGGTGGCAAAAACATTCAGTACTTC. As protein: CASSLGGLGGGKNIQYF.

This chain joins TRBV10-3 and TRBJ2-7, with unresolved D. CDR1 is ENHRY and CDR2 is SYGVKD in the germline V gene. V gave up 6 bases and J gave up 7 bases, with 10 bases separating them. The CDR3 contains 11 residues. CDR3 nucleotide sequence: TGTGCCATCAGCCAAACGCAGGAGCAGTACTTC. Its protein is CAISQTQEQYF.

J is TRBJ2-7 and V is TRBV18; possibly TRBD2 for D (6 bases). Trimming shortened V by 1 base and J by 0 bases, and 7 bases separated the two germline ends. The CDR3 length is 14 residues. From germline, CDR1 is KGHSH and CDR2 LQKENI. The CDR3 nucleotides are TGTGCCAGCTCACCACAGGGAGGCTCCTACGAGCAGTACTTC. This sequence encodes CASSPQGGSYEQYF.

This clone was recorded once. This chain's CDR3 is CASSFETSGTAEQFF. The CDR3 DNA follows: TGTGCCAGCAGCTTTGAGACTAGCGGGACGGCTGAGCAGTTCTTC. This chain uses TRBV11-2 with TRBJ2-1; 11 bases fit TRBD2. V shed 3 bases and J 9 bases; nucleotides not matched to a gene: 7. The CDR3 is made up of 15 amino acids. Germline V gene sequence: CDR1 SGHAT, CDR2 FQNNGV.

This chain uses TRBV5-4 with TRBJ2-6, with 7 bases aligning to TRBD1. CDR1 SGHNT and CDR2 YYREEE come from the germline V gene (reference sequence). With V trimmed by 7 bases and J by 13 bases, 8 bases remained unmatched. The CDR3 runs 12 residues. CDR3: CASQFDREVLTF. The CDR3 nucleotides read TGTGCCAGCCAATTCGACAGGGAGGTCCTGACTTTC.

This chain links TRBV7-3 with TRBJ2-1; maybe TRBD2 (6 bases). The CDR3 runs to 15 residues. With 5 bases removed from V and 1 base from J, the gap between germline ends came to 12 bases. Germline values: CDR1 SGHTA, CDR2 FQGTGA. The CDR3 DNA sequence: TGTGCCAGCAGCCGGGGGACCGATTCCTACAATGAGCAGTTCTTC. It specifies CASSRGTDSYNEQFF. The full variable domain, completed using reference TRBV7-3 and TRBJ2-1, is GAGVSQTPSNKVTEKGKYVELRCDPISGHTALYWYRQSLGQGPEFLIYFQGTGAADDSGLPNDRFFAVRPEGSVSTLKIQRTERGDSAVYLCASSRGTDSYNEQFFGPGTRLTVL.

The chain recombines TRBV5-1 with TRBJ2-7; D unresolved. Germline lookup yields CDR1 SGHRS and CDR2 YFSETQ. This CDR3 is built from 14 residues. The ends were cut back, 4 bases at V and 3 bases at J, with 14 bases in the middle. DNA of the CDR3: TGCGCCAGCAGCCTTGAGATGGGCAGCTACGAGCAGTACTTC. Protein sequence: CASSLEMGSYEQYF.

This rearrangement joins TRBV11-2 to TRBJ2-5; D is possibly TRBD2 (5 bases). The CDR3 contains 14 residues. Germline loops: CDR1 SGHAT, CDR2 FQNNGV. The V end was cut by 1 base, the J end by 5 bases, with 11 bases between. The CDR3, as DNA: TGTGCCAGCAGCTTAGCAGGCCGCGGGGAGACCCAGTACTTC. The encoded protein is CASSLAGRGETQYF.

The count of this clone is one. The chain uses TRBV11-2 and TRBJ1-1; possibly TRBD1 for D (6 bases). The germline V and J ends were trimmed by 0 bases and 10 bases, with 12 bases remaining between them. Germline V gene data show CDR1 as SGHAT and CDR2 as FQNNGV. This CDR3 spans 13 amino acids. The DNA of the CDR3 is TGTGCCAGCAGCTTAGAAAGGAGGGGGGGAGCTTTCTTT. Translation: CASSLERRGGAFF. The full variable domain, its missing parts supplied by reference TRBV11-2 and TRBJ1-1, is EAGVAQSPRYKIIEKRQSVAFWCNPISGHATLYWYQQILGQGPKLLIQFQNNGVVDDSQLPKDRFSAERLKGVDSTLKIQPAKLEDSAVYLCASSLERRGGAFFGQGTRLTVV.

This rearrangement joins TRBV19 to TRBJ1-6; D may be TRBD1 (6 bases). CDR1 is LNHDA, CDR2 SQIVND, per germline (reference sequence). Trimming left V 2 bases short and J 9 bases short, with 14 bases between. This CDR3 contains 15 residues. The CDR3, as DNA: TGTGCCAGTAGTATAACAGGGCGGGACTCTTCACCCCTCCACTTT. Residues: CASSITGRDSSPLHF.